The 6 T cell receptor gamma chains below were found in one sample sequenced in a study of gamma delta lymphoproliferative disorders and STAT genes. TCRdb processed the multiplex PCR reads again with the CATT caller. The sample records about 2,200 gamma-chain clones, approximately 9.3% being singletons. Genomic DNA from isolated PBMCs served as the sequencing template. Sequenced: blood. These receptors were taken from a human donor with gamma-delta T-cell large granular lymphocyte leukemia.

This clone came up a few times. The sample contains more than one DNA sequence encoding this CDR3. V usage is TRGV8 and J usage is TRGJ1 or TRGJ2. The J gene, not given by TCRdb, was assigned here from a germline match of the nucleotide sequence. After removal of 2 bases from V and 10 bases from J, the junction contained 2 bases not matched to a gene. CDR3 length equals 10 residues. The V gene's germline CDR1 is VENAVY and CDR2 YDSYNSRV. The CDR3: CATWDIKKLF. Here the CDR3 DNA reads TGTGCCACCTGGGATATAAAGAAACTCTTT.

On this clone itself: The DNA is left out, because the CDR3 cannot be placed on it with certainty; the CDR3 is given as TCRdb lists it. The V gene is given as TRGV11, and no J gene call is available. TRGV11 counts as an open reading frame of uncertain function. The CDR3 adds up to 16 amino acids, both ends counted. The CDR3 here is CTTVPAGLDTGWFKIF.

This clone is labeled as medium-sized. The genes are TRGV2 and TRGJP2. Because TCRdb records no J gene, it was assigned here through a match of the DNA to germline. With V trimmed by 0 bases and J by 3 bases, 7 bases remained unmatched. The germline CDR1 and CDR2 sequences are EGSNGY and YDSYNSKV. The CDR3 is made up of 16 amino acids. CDR3 protein: CATWDGLCGSDWIKTF. For the CDR3, the DNA is TGTGCCACCTGGGACGGGCTTTGTGGTAGTGATTGGATCAAGACGTTT.

No J gene was called, and the V gene is TRGV4. In germline, CDR1 is EGSTGY, CDR2 YDSYTSSV. This CDR3 is 14 amino acids long. The CDR3, as DNA: TGTGCCACCTGGGATGGGCAGTCGTATTATAAGAAGCTCTTT. Amino acid sequence: CATWDGQSYYKKLF.

This clone was observed a handful of times. The rearrangement uses TRGV8 and TRGJ1 or TRGJ2. The J gene, missing from TCRdb, was assigned here through DNA to germline matching. Germline assignment: CDR1 VENAVY and CDR2 YDSYNSRV. J lost 4 bases, V lost 0 bases, and 6 bases had no gene match. The CDR3 is made up of 14 amino acids. The DNA for the CDR3 is TGTGCCACCTGGGATAGGGTGGGGTATTATAAGAAACTCTTT. It specifies CATWDRVGYYKKLF.

In the case of this clone: TCRdb has a much larger clone's protein, which differs at residue 10 from the translation of this DNA, likely because of a read error; what is shown is the protein translated from the DNA. The chain uses TRGV9 and TRGJP. As TCRdb names no J gene, one was assigned here on the basis of a DNA match to germline. Germline V gene data show CDR1 as GITISATS and CDR2 as ISYDGTV (reference sequence). The CDR3 loop spans 16 amino acids. CDR3 protein: CALWEVEELSKKIKVF. The CDR3 region has the DNA TGTGCCTTGTGGGAGGTGGAAGAGTTGAGCAAAAAAATCAAGGTATTT.